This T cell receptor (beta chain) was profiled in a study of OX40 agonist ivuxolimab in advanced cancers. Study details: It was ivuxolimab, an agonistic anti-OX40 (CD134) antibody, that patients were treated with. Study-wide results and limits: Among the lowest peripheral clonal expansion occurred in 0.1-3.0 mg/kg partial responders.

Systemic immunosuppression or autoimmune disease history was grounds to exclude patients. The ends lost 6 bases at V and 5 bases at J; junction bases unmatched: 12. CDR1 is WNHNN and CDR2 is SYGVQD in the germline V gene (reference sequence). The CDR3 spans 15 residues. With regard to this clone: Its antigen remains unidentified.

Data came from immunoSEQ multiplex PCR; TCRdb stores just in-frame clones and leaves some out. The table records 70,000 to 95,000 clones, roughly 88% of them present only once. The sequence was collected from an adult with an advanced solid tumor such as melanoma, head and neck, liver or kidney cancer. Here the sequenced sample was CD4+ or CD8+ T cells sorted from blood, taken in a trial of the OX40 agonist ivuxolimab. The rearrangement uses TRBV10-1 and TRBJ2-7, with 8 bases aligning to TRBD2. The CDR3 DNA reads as TGCGCCAGCAGGGCCGGACTAGCTTTTATCCACGAGCAGTACTTC. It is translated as CASRAGLAFIHEQYF.